This T cell receptor (beta chain) is drawn from a study of human T cells and chemical hapten exposure. Time point: patch test 1, 2 weeks after DPC sensitization. Specified treatment: therapeutic diphenylcyclopropenone sensitization with weekly scalp DPC. For this clonotype: Its antigen is not identified.

Per the germline V gene, CDR1 is MDHEN and CDR2 is SYDVKM. Trimming removed 6 bases from V and 3 bases from J, with 20 bases in between. This CDR3 has 16 amino acids. TCRdb reprocessed the RACE reads via MiXCR and lists one record per CDR3 protein. Counted here are approximately 400,000 distinct CDR3 sequences, roughly 5% occurring once; the ten biggest clones make up under 3%. Study results and caveats: The number of TCRs above 1 in 1000 frequency did not change after DPC sensitization.

The sample here was whole blood, taken in connection with sensitization to the hapten diphenylcyclopropenone (DPC). The source is a woman in her forties or fifties with alopecia areata. Some clones in this sample may be carry-over from other donors' samples. The gene calls are TRBV28 and TRBJ1-2; possibly TRBD1 for D (5 bases). CDR3 nucleotides: TGTGCCAGCAGGCCAAGCGGGGCATTTTTTGACTATGGCTACACCTTC. Its protein is CASRPSGAFFDYGYTF.